The entry below gives a single TCR beta chain sequence along with its context. Its antigen is undetermined. Method: immunoSEQ multiplex PCR; TCRdb's copy keeps in-frame clones and lacks some. Of about 270,000 clones listed, 90% to 95% are singletons. The germline gives CDR1 SEHNR, CDR2 FQNEAQ (reference sequence). V was pared by 1 base and J by 7 bases, with 5 bases between. CDR3 size: 13 residues. The data are from a study of T cell responses to AZD1222 COVID-19 vaccine. General study points: Unmutated variant regions are reportedly the target of nearly half of TCRs that are spike-specific.

Second-dose schedules of about 4 or about 12 weeks were combined. The chain couples TRBV7-9 to TRBJ1-6; no definite D call. This material consisted of peripheral blood, taken 28 days after the second AZD1222 dose. The clonotype originates from an adult who received the AZD1222 COVID-19 vaccine. In nucleotides, the CDR3 is TGTGCCAGCAGCTTAGATAAGAATTCACCCCTCCACTTT. It codes for CASSLDKNSPLHF.